These T cell receptor beta chains were read from a single sample in a study of blood T cell repertoires in COVID-19. Sequencing used immunoSEQ multiplex PCR; TCRdb keeps in-frame clones, though not all of them. The table shows roughly 160,000 clones, with roughly 85% occurring only once. Sequences were obtained from peripheral blood. These receptors all come from a woman older than 75 with active or convalescent COVID-19. Each CDR3 is given with its conserved first and last residue. Fields, in order: V gene, J gene, clone size, D gene, CDR3 DNA, CDR3 protein. The D gene is left open where the match is weak. Clone sizes are given selectively: once, few, many, or a class where the clone is expanded.

>TRBV5-1|TRBJ1-2|NA|TRBD1
TGCGCCAGCAGCCCGACAGGGGGTGAAGGCTACACCTTC
CASSPTGGEGYTF
>TRBV18|TRBJ1-1|once|NA
TGTGCCAGCTCACCAGAGGCCGGCACTGAAGCTTTCTTT
CASSPEAGTEAFF
>TRBV5-4|TRBJ2-7|NA|TRBD1
TGTGCCAGCAGCTTGGGGGGGCCGGGACAGCAGTTCGAGCAGTACTTC
CASSLGGPGQQFEQYF
>TRBV19|TRBJ1-1|NA|NA
TGTGCCAGTAGTATTTCCCAAGAAGCTTTCTTT
CASSISQEAFF
>TRBV5-1|TRBJ2-1|NA|NA
TGCGCCAGCAGCTCCTCCCCGGGATCCTACAATGAGCAGTTCTTC
CASSSSPGSYNEQFF
>TRBV7-6|TRBJ2-6|few|NA
TGTGCCAGCAGCGTGACAGCATCTGGGGCCAACGTCCTGACTTTC
CASSVTASGANVLTF
>TRBV15|TRBJ2-1|NA|NA
TGTGCCACCAGCAGAGATGGTCGGGAGTACAATGAGCAGTTCTTC
CATSRDGREYNEQFF
>TRBV4-1|TRBJ2-1|NA|TRBD2
TGCGCCAGCAGCCAAGATGGCCTAGCGGGAGGTTTTGACAATGAGCAGTTCTTC
CASSQDGLAGGFDNEQFF
>TRBV6-5|TRBJ1-1|NA|TRBD1
TGTGCCAGCAGGGACAGGGAATTCTTCACTGAAGCTTTCTTT
CASRDREFFTEAFF
>TRBV6-5|TRBJ2-3|NA|TRBD2
TGTGCCACCAATCTAGCGGGATATGGCACAGATACGCAGTATTTT
CATNLAGYGTDTQYF
>TRBV5-4|TRBJ1-1|NA|NA
TGTGCCAGCAGCCCGAGAACAGGGACGAACACTGAAGCTTTCTTT
CASSPRTGTNTEAFF
>TRBV5-1|TRBJ2-1|NA|TRBD2
TGCGCCAGCAGCTTGGGGGGGACTAAGAATGAGCAGTTCTTC
CASSLGGTKNEQFF
>TRBV19|TRBJ2-4|NA|NA
TGTGCCAGTAGTGCCGGACTAATAAACATTCAGTCCTTC
CASSAGLINIQSF